The 6 T cell receptor beta chains below all came from one sample that was sequenced in a study of blood T cell repertoires in COVID-19. Method: immunoSEQ multiplex PCR; TCRdb's copy keeps in-frame clones and lacks some. The sample comprises 330,000 or so clones, approximately 87% of which are singletons, and about 1.9% rests with the top ten. The sequenced material came from PBMCs or T cells enriched from blood (not recorded which). Receptors were obtained from a man between 35 and 55 years old in a cohort exposed to, infected with or recovered from COVID-19 (not recorded which).

About this clone: Its ends do not fully match the called genes, so a read error is possible. This chain joins TRBV5-1 and TRBJ2-2; D is unresolved. The CDR3 length is 12 residues. The germline gives CDR1 SGHRS, CDR2 YFSETQ. The DNA of the CDR3 is TGCGCCAGCAGCTTGGAACACCTTCACCCCCCTTTT. Translation: CASSLEHLHPPF.

The DNA of the CDR3 is TGCGCCAGCAGCTGGACATCGCTTTACGAGCAGTACTTC. Translating gives CASSWTSLYEQYF. This chain connects TRBV5-1 to TRBJ2-7; possibly TRBD1 for D (5 bases). The CDR3 has 13 residues. The V end was cut by 3 bases, the J end by 4 bases, with 11 bases between. Germline lookup yields CDR1 SGHRS and CDR2 YFSETQ. The complete variable domain, with remaining parts taken from reference TRBV5-1 and TRBJ2-7, reads KAGVTQTPRYLIKTRGQQVTLSCSPISGHRSVSWYQQTPGQGLQFLFEYFSETQRNKGNFPGRFSGRQFSNSRSEMNVSTLELGDSALYLCASSWTSLYEQYFGPGTRLTVT.

The chain has TRBV30 and TRBJ2-6, with D possibly being TRBD1 (5 bases). CDR3 length equals 14 residues. Germline CDR1 is GTSNPN and CDR2 is SVGIG (reference sequence). V gave up 7 bases and J gave up 0 bases, with 10 bases separating them. The chain's CDR3 is CAFAGNSGANVLTF. The CDR3 coding sequence is TGTGCCTTCGCAGGGAACTCTGGGGCCAACGTCCTGACTTTC.

V gene TRBV6-5 combines with J gene TRBJ1-6; D is unresolved. The V gene's germline CDR1 is MNHEY and CDR2 SVGAGI. The CDR3 is made up of 13 amino acids. The germline V and J ends were trimmed by 5 bases and 7 bases, with 9 bases remaining between them. The CDR3 DNA is TGTGCCAGCAGTAGGACGGGAAATTCACCCCTCCACTTT. Protein sequence: CASSRTGNSPLHF.

This chain joins TRBV9 and TRBJ2-7, with D perhaps matching TRBD1 (5 bases). V was cut by 0 bases and J by 7 bases, with 17 bases left in between. The CDR3 loop spans 15 amino acids. From germline, CDR1 is SGDLS and CDR2 YYNGEE. For the CDR3, the DNA is TGTGCCAGCAGCGTAGCTCCTGAGTGGACAACTGAGCAGTACTTC. Residues: CASSVAPEWTTEQYF.

The V call is TRBV2, the J call TRBJ1-4, with 8 bases that match TRBD1. Looked up from germline, CDR1 is SNHLY and CDR2 is FYNNEI. The CDR3 length is 15 residues. The V and J ends lost 6 bases and 5 bases, in that order; junction bases with no gene match: 8. CDR3 loop: CASRPDTGGNEKLFF. The CDR3 DNA sequence: TGTGCCAGCAGGCCTGATACAGGGGGGAATGAAAAACTGTTTTTT.